The 26 T cell receptor beta chains below come from one sample, sequenced in a study of Ad26.COV2.S vaccination and SARS-CoV-2 variants. Treatment here: over 15 received Ad26.COV2.S at low or high dose, single or two shots; 5 received placebo; per-sample allocation not given. Day 63 following the first vaccine or placebo injection was when the samples were taken. Sequenced by immunoSEQ multiplex PCR; TCRdb stores in-frame clones only, minus some. The data show about 280,000 clones, with over 75% seen just once and over 2.5% held by the top ten. The starting material was peripheral blood, obtained in a trial of Ad26.COV2.S vaccine versus placebo. The receptor source for this set is a person between 18 and 65 years old who received the Ad26.COV2.S COVID-19 vaccine or a placebo.

The genes are TRBV6-5 and TRBJ1-1; possibly TRBD1 for D (5 bases). Germline lookup yields CDR1 MNHEY and CDR2 SVGAGI. This CDR3 has 15 amino acids. The V and J ends lost 2 bases and 3 bases respectively, with 13 bases between them. In nucleotides, the CDR3 is TGTGCCAGCAGTTACCACCTTACGGGGGACACTGAAGCTTTCTTT. As protein: CASSYHLTGDTEAFF.

This chain connects TRBV7-8 to TRBJ2-3; D might be TRBD1 or TRBD2, each matching 5 bases. The CDR3 length is 14 residues. Germline CDR1 is SGHVS and CDR2 is FQNEAQ. Trimming took off 10 bases at V and 1 base at J, with 15 bases between the two ends. The DNA for the CDR3 is TGTGCCACGGGATGGAAAGGGGGCACAGATACGCAGTATTTT. Its protein product is CATGWKGGTDTQYF. The full variable domain, with the rest looked up from reference TRBV7-8 and TRBJ2-3, is GAGVSQSPRYKVAKRGQDVALRCDPISGHVSLFWYQQALGQGPEFLTYFQNEAQLDKSGLPSDRFFAERPEGSVSTLKIQRTQQEDSAVYLCATGWKGGTDTQYFGPGTRLTVL.

This chain uses TRBV5-1 with TRBJ2-3, with D possibly TRBD2 on 6 matching bases. The V end lost 2 bases, the J end lost 3 bases, and 10 bases lay between the germline ends. CDR1 SGHRS and CDR2 YFSETQ come from the germline V gene. The CDR3 is 14 residues long. CDR3 sequence (DNA): TGCGCCAGCAGCTTCGGGACTTTTACAGATACGCAGTATTTT. This encodes CASSFGTFTDTQYF. The full variable domain, rest sourced from reference TRBV5-1 and TRBJ2-3, is KAGVTQTPRYLIKTRGQQVTLSCSPISGHRSVSWYQQTPGQGLQFLFEYFSETQRNKGNFPGRFSGRQFSNSRSEMNVSTLELGDSALYLCASSFGTFTDTQYFGPGTRLTVL.

This chain links TRBV11-2 with TRBJ1-1; D call uncertain. This CDR3 contains 12 residues. Germline assignment: CDR1 SGHAT and CDR2 FQNNGV. V lost 2 bases to trimming and J lost 10 bases, with 11 bases between them. The CDR3, as DNA: TGTGCCAGCAGCTTACCTCCTGGTGGAGCTTTCTTT. Translated, it gives CASSLPPGGAFF.

The genes are TRBV5-8 and TRBJ2-1, with TRBD2 matching over 11 bases. CDR3 length: 15 amino acids. Looked up from germline, CDR1 is SGHTS and CDR2 is YDEGEE. V was pared by 4 bases and J by 4 bases, with 4 bases of the junction left unmatched. CDR3 region: CASSAGTSGYNEQFF. The CDR3 DNA reads TGTGCCAGCAGCGCTGGGACTAGCGGTTACAATGAGCAGTTCTTC.

V is TRBV30 and J is TRBJ1-2, with D uncertain. The CDR3 runs to 12 residues. The V gene lost 1 base and the J gene lost 5 bases, with 8 bases spanning the gap. Looked up from germline, CDR1 is GTSNPN and CDR2 is SVGIG (reference sequence). The CDR3 bases are TGTGCCTGGAGTGACACGGGATATGGCTACACCTTC. Translated: CAWSDTGYGYTF.

With respect to this clone: A much larger clone lies a single base off, so this may be a read error. V gene TRBV12-3 or TRBV12-4 combines with J gene TRBJ1-2; a weak D match, TRBD1 (5 bases). This CDR3 spans 13 amino acids. The germline V and J ends were trimmed by 6 bases and 1 base, with 9 bases remaining between them. The CDR3 reads CASSTGFNYGYTF. The CDR3 nucleotides are TGTGCCAGCAGCACAGGATTTAACTATGGCTACACCTTC.

V is TRBV7-9 and J is TRBJ2-3; a weak D match, TRBD1 (6 bases). Germline assignment: CDR1 SEHNR and CDR2 FQNEAQ (reference sequence). The CDR3 is 17 amino acids. V gave up 0 bases and J gave up 1 base, with 14 bases separating them. The CDR3 region has the DNA TGTGCCAGCAGCTTAGCCCCGAGGGGGTGGGGCACAGATACGCAGTATTTT. Protein product: CASSLAPRGWGTDTQYF.

Here the CDR3 reads CASSYSGGGGTDTQYF. CDR3 coding DNA: TGTGCCAGCAGTTACTCAGGGGGGGGCGGGACAGATACGCAGTATTTT. The chain links TRBV6-6 to TRBJ2-3; D might be TRBD2 (7 bases). Germline V gene data show CDR1 as MNHNY and CDR2 as SVGAGI (reference sequence). This CDR3 is 16 amino acids long. Between the trimmed V and J ends, which lost 0 bases and 3 bases, there was a span of 13 bases.

DNA of the CDR3: TGTGCCAGCAGTTTATTAGCGGGAGTGAACAATGAGCAGTTCTTC. Its protein is CASSLLAGVNNEQFF. The chain uses TRBV28 and TRBJ2-1; 9 nucleotides align to TRBD2. The J segment lost 5 bases and the V segment lost 1 base, leaving 3 bases of the junction unmatched. This CDR3 is 15 amino acids long. Germline V gene data show CDR1 as MDHEN and CDR2 as SYDVKM.

CDR3 sequence reads: CASSRGQSYEQYF. The CDR3 nucleotides read TGTGCCAGCAGCCGGGGACAGTCGTACGAGCAGTACTTC. The chain employs TRBV12-3 or TRBV12-4 and TRBJ2-7; 7 bases match TRBD1. V was clipped by 6 bases and J by 4 bases; unmatched bases: 6. This CDR3 is 13 amino acids long.

The chain's CDR3 is CASRTGLGEKLFF. The CDR3 region has the DNA TGTGCCAGCAGGACAGGGTTGGGGGAAAAACTGTTTTTT. The chain links TRBV12-3 or TRBV12-4 to TRBJ1-4; TRBD1 matches at 7 bases. Germline trimming cut 6 bases from V and 8 bases from J; bases unmatched to any gene: 6. This CDR3 contains 13 residues.

This clone appeared a single time. The rearrangement uses TRBV7-2 and TRBJ2-2, with TRBD2 as a possible D gene (5 bases). Germline values: CDR1 SGHTA, CDR2 FQGNSA. V lost 2 bases and J lost 4, with 14 bases in between. This CDR3 region has 16 residues. The CDR3 reads CASSLSLVAVTGELFF. DNA of the CDR3: TGTGCCAGCAGCTTATCACTAGTAGCAGTCACCGGGGAGCTGTTTTTT.

This sequence joins TRBV7-2 and TRBJ2-1, with TRBD2 matching over 11 bases. V shed 4 bases, J shed 0 bases, and the junction held 2 bases outside the gene matches. This CDR3 spans 16 amino acids. Germline CDR1 reads SGHTA; CDR2 reads FQGNSA. The CDR3 spells CASSSTSGVSYNEQFF. Here the CDR3 DNA reads TGTGCCAGCAGCTCGACTAGCGGGGTCTCCTACAATGAGCAGTTCTTC.

The chain uses TRBV7-9 and TRBJ2-7; D is possibly TRBD1 (6 bases). CDR1 is SEHNR, CDR2 FQNEAQ, per germline (reference sequence). V shed 8 bases and J shed 7 bases, with 24 bases lying between them. The CDR3 loop spans 15 amino acids. This chain's CDR3 is CASSARAGARGEQYF. Here the CDR3 DNA reads TGTGCCAGCTCAGCCCGGGCAGGGGCAAGAGGGGAGCAGTACTTC.

This sequence joins TRBV7-2 and TRBJ1-5; D remains ambiguous. The CDR3 has 14 amino acids. The germline V and J ends were trimmed by 3 bases and 2 bases, with 8 bases remaining between them. Germline CDR1 and CDR2: SGHTA and FQGNSA. This CDR3 reads CASSFLTGNQPQHF. The CDR3 bases are TGTGCCAGCAGCTTCCTCACAGGCAATCAGCCCCAGCATTTT.

The chain is built from TRBV6-2 or TRBV6-3 and TRBJ2-5; a possible D gene is TRBD2 (6 bases). The CDR3 loop spans 12 amino acids. V lost 4 bases, J lost 4 bases, and 7 bases lay in between. From germline, CDR1 is MNHEY and CDR2 SVGEGT. CDR3 DNA: TGTGCCAGCAGTTTTAGCGGAGAGACCCAGTACTTC. Translating gives CASSFSGETQYF.

The genes are TRBV6-1 and TRBJ1-3; no firm D call. CDR3 length equals 16 residues. Trimming took off 2 bases at V and 1 base at J, with 12 bases between the two ends. CDR1 is MNHNS, CDR2 SASEGT, per germline. The CDR3 sequence: CASSEKLAWSGNTIYF. CDR3 coding DNA: TGTGCCAGCAGTGAAAAATTGGCTTGGTCTGGAAACACCATATATTTT.

The chain employs TRBV4-1 and TRBJ1-6, with D possibly matching TRBD1 (5 bases). This CDR3 region has 16 residues. Germline CDR1 reads MGHRA; CDR2 reads YSYEKL. The V end was cut by 6 bases, the J end by 6 bases, with 18 bases between. The CDR3, as DNA: TGCGCCAGCAGGGACGCGGGGGACCTGGGTAATTCACCCCTCCACTTT. This translates into CASRDAGDLGNSPLHF.

This chain connects TRBV30 to TRBJ1-5; D is uncertain. The CDR3 loop spans 13 amino acids. Trimming took off 2 bases at V and 7 bases at J, with 12 bases between the two ends. Germline V gene data show CDR1 as GTSNPN and CDR2 as SVGIG (reference sequence). The CDR3 bases are TGTGCCTGGAGTCGGACGGACTCCCAGCCCCAGCATTTT. It codes for CAWSRTDSQPQHF.

CDR3 DNA sequence: TGTGCCAGCAGCAGATACTATAATTCACCCCTCCACTTT. Its translation is CASSRYYNSPLHF. The chain carries TRBV6-6 and TRBJ1-6, with D hard to call. Trimming took 6 bases from V and 3 from J, leaving 6 bases between them. The CDR3 contains 13 residues. The germline V gene encodes CDR1 MNHNY and CDR2 SVGAGI (reference sequence).

CDR3 in amino acids: CSVEDRGPEQFF. CDR3 nucleotides: TGCAGCGTTGAAGACAGGGGGCCTGAGCAGTTCTTC. The chain is built from TRBV29-1 and TRBJ2-1; 8 nucleotides agree with TRBD1. CDR3 length: 12 residues. Germline values: CDR1 SQVTM, CDR2 ANQGSEA. The V gene end was trimmed by 0 bases and the J gene end by 9 bases; junction bases not matched to a gene: 1.

The chain combines TRBV30 with TRBJ1-1, with a weak D call TRBD1 (5 bases). This CDR3 region has 14 residues. Trimming cost V 2 bases and J 4 bases, with 14 bases left between them. Germline V gene lookup returns CDR1 GTSNPN and CDR2 SVGIG (reference sequence). Written as DNA, the CDR3 is TGTGCCTGGAGTCCCGGGGGTCGGGCCACTGAAGCTTTCTTT. Protein sequence: CAWSPGGRATEAFF.

This chain connects TRBV2 to TRBJ1-4; no reliable D call. Trimming removed 6 bases at V and 3 bases at J, with 11 bases between. The CDR3 totals 14 residues. The germline gives CDR1 SNHLY, CDR2 FYNNEI. CDR3 sequence (DNA): TGTGCCAGCAGAAGGGATGGACCTAATGAAAAACTGTTTTTT. Translated: CASRRDGPNEKLFF.

The chain is built from TRBV2 and TRBJ1-1; TRBD1 matches at 9 bases. The CDR3 totals 15 residues. Germline assignment: CDR1 SNHLY and CDR2 FYNNEI. With 5 bases clipped from V and 0 bases from J, the junction kept 4 bases outside the gene matches. The CDR3 spells CASSRTGDLNTEAFF. The DNA of the CDR3 is TGTGCCAGCAGTCGGACAGGGGACCTGAACACTGAAGCTTTCTTT.

The chain has TRBV5-4 and TRBJ2-3; tentative D call: TRBD1 (6 bases). Trimming cost V 0 bases and J 0 bases, with 11 bases left between them. This CDR3 has 16 residues. From germline, CDR1 is SGHNT and CDR2 YYREEE (reference sequence). In nucleotides, the CDR3 is TGTGCCAGCAGCTTGGCCCCCGGACAGAGCACAGATACGCAGTATTTT. It specifies CASSLAPGQSTDTQYF.